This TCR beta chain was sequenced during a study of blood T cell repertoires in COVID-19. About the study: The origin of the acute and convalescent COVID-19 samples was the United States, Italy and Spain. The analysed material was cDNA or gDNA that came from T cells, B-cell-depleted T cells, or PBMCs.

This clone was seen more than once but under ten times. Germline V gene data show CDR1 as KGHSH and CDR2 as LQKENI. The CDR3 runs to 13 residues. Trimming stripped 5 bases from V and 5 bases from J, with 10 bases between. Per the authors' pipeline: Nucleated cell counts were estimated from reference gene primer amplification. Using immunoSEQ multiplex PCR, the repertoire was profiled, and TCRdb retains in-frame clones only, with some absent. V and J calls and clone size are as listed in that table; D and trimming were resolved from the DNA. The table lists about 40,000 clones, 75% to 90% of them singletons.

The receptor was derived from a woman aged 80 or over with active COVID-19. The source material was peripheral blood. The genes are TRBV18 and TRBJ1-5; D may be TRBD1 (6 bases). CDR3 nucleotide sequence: TGTGCCAGCTCAGACTACAGGGATCAGCCCCAGCATTTT. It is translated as CASSDYRDQPQHF. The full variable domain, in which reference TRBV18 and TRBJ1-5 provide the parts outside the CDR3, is NAGVMQNPRHLVRRRGQEARLRCSPMKGHSHVYWYRQLPEEGLKFMVYLQKENIIDESGMPKERFSAEFPKEGPSILRIQQVVRGDSAAYFCASSDYRDQPQHFGDGTRLSIL.